This T cell receptor (beta chain) was identified in a study of identifying expanded T cells in peripheral blood. Profiling relied on immunoSEQ multiplex PCR, and the TCRdb table lists in-frame clones only, not all of them. The sample has 50,000 to 75,000 clones; around 87% are singletons. During the collection period, no donor immune events like infections were recorded. The CDR3 runs to 13 residues. Trimming removed 2 bases from V and 12 bases from J, with 15 bases in between. CDR1 is SGHRS, CDR2 YFSETQ, per germline. This receptor was identified in a person aged 18 to 75 in good health. This chain uses TRBV5-1 with TRBJ2-1; a possible D gene is TRBD2 (6 bases). The sample was blood. The CDR3 loop is CASSLLARAVQFF. CDR3 DNA: TGCGCCAGCAGCTTACTAGCCAGAGCTGTGCAGTTCTTC.